What follows is one T cell receptor (beta chain) and its context. After removal of 0 bases from V and 2 bases from J, the junction contained 6 bases not matched to a gene. This CDR3 spans 16 amino acids. The germline V gene encodes CDR1 SGHRS and CDR2 YFSETQ. The data originate from a study of blood T cell repertoires in COVID-19. Study at large: Samples of COVID-19 (acute and convalescent) were obtained from the United States, Italy and Spain. T cells, B-cell-depleted T cells, or PBMCs supplied cDNA or gDNA.

Source study methods: It was from reference gene primer amplification that nucleated cell counts were estimated. Sequenced by immunoSEQ multiplex PCR; TCRdb stores in-frame clones only, minus some. V and J calls and clone size come straight from that table; D and trimming were deduced from the DNA. The sample yields about 100,000 clones, more than 75% seen once. This clonotype was obtained from a human donor in a cohort sampled during active COVID-19. Sequenced: peripheral blood. The J gene is TRBJ2-5, the V gene TRBV5-1, with 8 bases lining up with TRBD2. The CDR3: CASSLELAASQETQYF. In nucleotides, the CDR3 is TGCGCCAGCAGCTTGGAACTAGCGGCCTCTCAAGAGACCCAGTACTTC. Full variable domain (missing parts from reference TRBV5-1 and TRBJ2-5): KAGVTQTPRYLIKTRGQQVTLSCSPISGHRSVSWYQQTPGQGLQFLFEYFSETQRNKGNFPGRFSGRQFSNSRSEMNVSTLELGDSALYLCASSLELAASQETQYFGPGTRLLVL.